A single sample is the source of the 19 T cell receptor beta chains below, sequenced in a study of PD-L1 blockade in urothelial cancer. Assay used: immunoSEQ multiplex PCR; TCRdb lists only in-frame clones, some missing. The sample has around 100,000 clones, around 82% seen once. The starting material was PBMCs, obtained around atezolizumab (anti-PD-L1) treatment. The receptors shown here come from a man aged 50 to 60 with urothelial cancer.

The CDR3 DNA reads as TGTGCCAGCAGCCGCCGACTAGCGGGGAGGACAGATACGCAGTATTTT. Amino acids: CASSRRLAGRTDTQYF. The genes are TRBV14 and TRBJ2-3, with 11 bases matching TRBD2. The CDR3 covers 16 residues. Losses at the gene ends were 4 bases for V and 3 bases for J; bases not matched to a gene: 6. From germline, CDR1 is SGHDN and CDR2 FVKESK.

The CDR3 nucleotides read TGTGCCAGCAGTTTGTCGGTTAATGAAAAACTGTTTTTT. Translation gives CASSLSVNEKLFF. The chain carries TRBV28 and TRBJ1-4; no clear D. The CDR3 is 13 residues long. CDR1 and CDR2 from the germline V gene are MDHEN and SYDVKM. Trimming removed 3 bases at V and 4 bases at J, with 6 bases between.

This chain joins TRBV28 and TRBJ2-3, with a possible D match to TRBD1 (5 bases). The CDR3 spans 15 residues. Germline CDR1 and CDR2: MDHEN and SYDVKM. V was cut by 3 bases and J by 2 bases, with 12 bases left in between. The CDR3, as DNA: TGTGCCAGCAGTTTCTCACAGGAAGACACAGATACGCAGTATTTT. Residues: CASSFSQEDTDTQYF.

The chain recombines TRBV28 with TRBJ1-2, with TRBD1 as a possible D gene (6 bases). CDR1 and CDR2 (germline): MDHEN, SYDVKM. Trimming removed 4 bases at V and 5 bases at J, with 17 bases between. The length of the CDR3 is 15 residues. CDR3 loop: CASSSGGGQHYGYTF. In DNA, the CDR3 is TGTGCCAGCAGTTCGGGCGGGGGGCAGCATTATGGCTACACCTTC.

The rearrangement joins TRBV19 to TRBJ2-1, with TRBD2 identical over 8 bases. CDR3 length equals 14 residues. Losses at the gene ends were 5 bases for V and 9 bases for J; bases not matched to a gene: 9. CDR1 LNHDA and CDR2 SQIVND come from the germline V gene (reference sequence). CDR3 in amino acids: CASSLKTSVVEQFF. CDR3 nucleotides: TGTGCCAGTAGTCTCAAGACTAGCGTCGTTGAGCAGTTCTTC.

The table lists this clone with a count of one. Here the CDR3 DNA reads TGTGCCAGCAGCTTCGACCAGCGGTTGCAGTATTTT. Translating gives CASSFDQRLQYF. V usage is TRBV7-9 and J usage is TRBJ2-3; perhaps TRBD2 as D (5 bases). V lost 3 bases, J lost 11 bases, and 12 bases lay in between. The CDR3 has 12 amino acids. Germline V gene sequence: CDR1 SEHNR, CDR2 FQNEAQ (reference sequence). The full variable domain, completed using reference TRBV7-9 and TRBJ2-3, is DTGVSQNPRHKITKRGQNVTFRCDPISEHNRLYWYRQTLGQGPEFLTYFQNEAQLEKSRLLSDRFSAERPKGSFSTLEIQRTEQGDSAMYLCASSFDQRLQYFGPGTRLTVL.

The genes are TRBV27 and TRBJ2-7; no definite D call. Trimming removed 4 bases from V and 0 bases from J, with 10 bases in between. Germline CDR1 is MNHEY and CDR2 is SMNVEV (reference sequence). The CDR3 covers 14 residues. CDR3: CASSYGPNSYEQYF. The CDR3 nucleotides are TGTGCCAGCAGTTATGGGCCCAACTCCTACGAGCAGTACTTC.

The rearrangement links TRBV5-6 to TRBJ2-5; D uncertain. Germline CDR1 reads SGHDT; CDR2 reads YYEEEE. CDR3 length equals 14 residues. V dropped 2 bases and J dropped 1 base, with 9 bases sitting between them. The CDR3: CASSFRYLQETQYF. For the CDR3, the DNA is TGTGCCAGCAGCTTCCGCTACCTCCAAGAGACCCAGTACTTC.

The chain carries TRBV7-6 and TRBJ2-5, with TRBD2 matching over 8 bases. The germline CDR1 and CDR2 sequences are SGHVS and FNYEAQ. V trimming: 5 bases; J trimming: 5 bases; junction bases outside the gene matches: 10. This CDR3 has 15 amino acids. CDR3 residues: CASSPGVIAGETQYF. The CDR3 nucleotides read TGTGCCAGCAGCCCCGGAGTAATAGCGGGGGAGACCCAGTACTTC.

The chain recombines TRBV5-1 with TRBJ2-3; 13 nucleotides match TRBD2. V dropped 0 bases and J dropped 0; count of bases not matched to a gene: 10. CDR1 and CDR2 (germline): SGHRS, YFSETQ. This CDR3 has 20 residues. The CDR3 DNA reads as TGCGCCAGCAGCTTGGCCGTTGGACTAGCGGGAGTGGGTAGCACAGATACGCAGTATTTT. This encodes CASSLAVGLAGVGSTDTQYF.

The chain employs TRBV5-4 and TRBJ2-7; 9 bases agree with TRBD1. The V segment lost 4 bases and the J segment 4 bases; nucleotides outside the gene matches: 12. Germline CDR1 reads SGHNT; CDR2 reads YYREEE (reference sequence). This CDR3 contains 16 residues. In nucleotides, the CDR3 is TGTGCCAGCAGCGCTAGTTCGGGACAGGGTGGTTACGAGCAGTACTTC. Its protein is CASSASSGQGGYEQYF.

The CDR3 sequence is CASSAGTSDQETQYF. CDR3 DNA sequence: TGCGCCAGCAGCGCTGGGACTAGCGACCAAGAGACCCAGTACTTC. V is TRBV5-1 and J is TRBJ2-5; 10 nucleotides match TRBD2. The germline CDR1 and CDR2 sequences are SGHRS and YFSETQ. The V and J ends lost 4 bases and 0 bases, in that order; junction bases with no gene match: 3. The CDR3 extends over 15 amino acids.

V gene TRBV28 combines with J gene TRBJ1-2; 7 nucleotides match TRBD1. The CDR3 has 13 residues. The J segment lost 2 bases and the V segment lost 4 bases, leaving 1 base of the junction unmatched. Per germline, CDR1 MDHEN and CDR2 SYDVKM. CDR3 nucleotide sequence: TGTGCCAGCAGTTGGGGACAGAACTATGGCTACACCTTC. Translated, it gives CASSWGQNYGYTF.

The gene calls are TRBV5-1 and TRBJ2-1, with D uncertain. The germline V gene has CDR1 SGHRS and CDR2 YFSETQ. V was cut by 0 bases and J by 0 bases, with 10 bases left in between. The CDR3 length is 16 residues. The CDR3 DNA follows: TGCGCCAGCAGCTTGGGACTCCGGAGCTCCTACAATGAGCAGTTCTTC. Translating it yields CASSLGLRSSYNEQFF. The whole variable domain, remainder taken from reference TRBV5-1 and TRBJ2-1, is KAGVTQTPRYLIKTRGQQVTLSCSPISGHRSVSWYQQTPGQGLQFLFEYFSETQRNKGNFPGRFSGRQFSNSRSEMNVSTLELGDSALYLCASSLGLRSSYNEQFFGPGTRLTVL.

The chain employs TRBV14 and TRBJ2-7; D is perhaps TRBD1 (6 bases). This CDR3 has 15 residues. V gave up 4 bases and J gave up 2 bases, with 15 bases separating them. The V gene's germline CDR1 is SGHDN and CDR2 FVKESK. This chain's CDR3 is CASSPPSRGPYEQYF. CDR3 sequence (DNA): TGTGCCAGCAGCCCCCCCAGCAGGGGACCCTACGAGCAGTACTTC.

Worth noting for this clone: Distinct nucleotide sequences in the sample also encode this CDR3. The rearrangement links TRBV5-1 to TRBJ2-3; the match to TRBD1 covers 9 bases. Per germline, CDR1 SGHRS and CDR2 YFSETQ. Trimming cost V 5 bases and J 3 bases; bases outside gene matches: 4. The CDR3 spans 14 residues. The CDR3 loop reads CASSPGQGTDTQYF. CDR3 bases: TGCGCCAGCAGTCCGGGACAGGGTACAGATACGCAGTATTTT.

This chain links TRBV11-3 with TRBJ2-7; D remains unclear. The CDR3 sequence is 18 residues long. Germline loops: CDR1 SGHNT, CDR2 YENEEA. V lost 4 bases, J lost 0 bases, and 22 bases lay in between. This CDR3 is CASSSVMPRHPSSYEQYF. The CDR3, as DNA: TGTGCCAGCAGCTCTGTTATGCCCCGACACCCGAGCTCCTACGAGCAGTACTTC.

V gene TRBV28 combines with J gene TRBJ1-2, with D unclear. The CDR3 has 12 amino acids. Germline V gene lookup returns CDR1 MDHEN and CDR2 SYDVKM. V lost 6 bases and J 2 bases, leaving 7 bases between the germline ends. The CDR3 region has the DNA TGTGCCAGCAGGGAGGGAAACTATGGCTACACCTTC. Protein: CASREGNYGYTF.

As for this clone: At one of its ends the junction is not consistent with the germline gene, which may arise from a read error. This chain connects TRBV7-7 to TRBJ2-3; D may be TRBD2 (6 bases). Per germline, CDR1 SSHAT and CDR2 FNYEAQ (reference sequence). The CDR3 is 14 amino acids. CDR3 DNA: TGTGCTAGCAGTCCGGGACTGAGCACAGATACGCAGTATTTT. As protein: CASSPGLSTDTQYF. The whole variable domain, filled in from reference TRBV7-7 and TRBJ2-3, reads GAGVSQSPRYKVTKRGQDVTLRCDPISSHATLYWYQQALGQGPEFLTYFNYEAQPDKSGLPSDRFSAERPEGSISTLTIQRTEQRDSAMYRCASSPGLSTDTQYFGPGTRLTVL.